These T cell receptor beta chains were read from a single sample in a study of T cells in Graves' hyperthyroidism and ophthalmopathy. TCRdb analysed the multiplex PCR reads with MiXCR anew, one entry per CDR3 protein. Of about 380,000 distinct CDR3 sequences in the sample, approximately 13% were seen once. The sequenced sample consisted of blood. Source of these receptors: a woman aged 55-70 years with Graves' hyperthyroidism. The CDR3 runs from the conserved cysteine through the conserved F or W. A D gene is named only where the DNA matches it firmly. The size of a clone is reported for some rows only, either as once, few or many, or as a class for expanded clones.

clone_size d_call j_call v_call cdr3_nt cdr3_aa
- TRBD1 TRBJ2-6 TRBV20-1 TGCAGTGCTAGAGAGGACAGGGCCTCTGGGGCCAACGTCCTGACTTTC CSAREDRASGANVLTF
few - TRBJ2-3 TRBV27 TGTGCCAGCAGTTTACTTCAGTCAGATACGCAGTATTTT CASSLLQSDTQYF
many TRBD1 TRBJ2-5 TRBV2 TGTGCCAGCCGGAGTGGGACAGGTCAAGAGACCCAGTACTTC CASRSGTGQETQYF
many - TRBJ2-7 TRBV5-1 TGCGCCAGCAGCCCGGAGGGGGGAAACTACGAGCAGTACTTC CASSPEGGNYEQYF
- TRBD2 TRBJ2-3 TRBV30 TGTGCCTGGAGTCCCCAACTAGCGGGGTGCACAGATACGCAGTATTTT CAWSPQLAGCTDTQYF
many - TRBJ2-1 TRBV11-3 TGTGCCAGCAGCTTAGAGGCGGGCTCCTACAATGAGCAGTTCTTC CASSLEAGSYNEQFF
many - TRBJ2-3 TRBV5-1 TGCGCCAGCAGCTTCCGGGACACCACCACAGATACGCAGTATTTT CASSFRDTTTDTQYF
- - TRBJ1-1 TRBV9 TGTGCCAGCAGCCCGCAACAGGGGAACACTGAAGCTTTCTTT CASSPQQGNTEAFF
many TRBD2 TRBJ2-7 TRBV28 TGTGCCAGCAGTTTACCCGGGACTAGCGCCGGGCAGTACTTC CASSLPGTSAGQYF
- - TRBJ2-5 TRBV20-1 TGCAGTGCTACAGGGCGGGTCCAAGAGACCCAGTACTTC CSATGRVQETQYF
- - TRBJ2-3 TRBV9 TGTGCCAGCAGCGAAAGGGCTACAGATACGCAGTATTTT CASSERATDTQYF
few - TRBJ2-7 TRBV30 TGTGCCTGGAGTGGGGGAGCCCGATACGAGCAGTACTTC CAWSGGARYEQYF
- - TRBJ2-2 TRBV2 TGTGCCAGCAGATGGGGGGCGAACACCGGGGAGCTGTTTTTT CASRWGANTGELFF
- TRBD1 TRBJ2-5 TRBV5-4 TGTGCCAGCAGCTTGGGGGGACAGGGGGAGATGGAGACCCAGTACTTC CASSLGGQGEMETQYF
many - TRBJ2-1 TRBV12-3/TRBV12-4 TGTGCCAGCAGTTCGGAAGGGCGGGAGGACAGGAATGAGCAGTTCTTC CASSSEGREDRNEQFF
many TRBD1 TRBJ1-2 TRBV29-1 TGCAGCGTAGGACAGGACTATGGCTACACCTTC CSVGQDYGYTF
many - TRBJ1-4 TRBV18 TGTGCCAGCTCACCCATCCGGGACACGGGACGCGTTAATGAAAAACTGTTTTTT CASSPIRDTGRVNEKLFF
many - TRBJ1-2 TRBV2 TGTGCCAGCATCCCTGTACAGGCAAAAGAAAGCTATGGCTACACCTTC CASIPVQAKESYGYTF
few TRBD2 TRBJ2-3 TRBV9 TGTGCCAGCAGCCCACGGGCTAGCGGGAGGGGTTTCACAGATACGCAGTATTTT CASSPRASGRGFTDTQYF
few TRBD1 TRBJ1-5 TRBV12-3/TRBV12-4 TGTGCCAGCAGCGGGACAGGGGGACTGCGGCCCCAGCATTTT CASSGTGGLRPQHF
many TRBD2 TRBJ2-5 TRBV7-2 TGTGCCAGCAGCCTCGGGACTAGAGAGACCCAGTACTTC CASSLGTRETQYF
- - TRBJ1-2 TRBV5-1 TGCGCCAGCAGCCGCACTGTCCGGAGGGATGGCTACACCTTC CASSRTVRRDGYTF
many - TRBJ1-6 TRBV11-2 TGTGCCAGCAGCCTGGGCTCTAATTCACCCCTCCACTTT CASSLGSNSPLHF
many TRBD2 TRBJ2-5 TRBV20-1 TGCAGTGCTAGAGATATGGGGGGGGTCCAAGAGACCCAGTACTTC CSARDMGGVQETQYF
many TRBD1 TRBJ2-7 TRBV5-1 TGCGCCAGCAGTCACGACGGGACAGGCCGCTACGAGCAGTACTTC CASSHDGTGRYEQYF
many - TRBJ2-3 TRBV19 TGTGCCAGTAGTATAGATGGAGCATCAGATACGCAGTATTTT CASSIDGASDTQYF
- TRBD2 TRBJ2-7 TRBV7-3 TGTGCCAGCAGCTTAAGCATAGGACTAGCATCCGAGCAGTACTTC CASSLSIGLASEQYF
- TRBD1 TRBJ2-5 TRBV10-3 TGTGCCATCAGTGAGAATGTTGGGACAGGGGCCCAAGAGACCCAGTACTTC CAISENVGTGAQETQYF
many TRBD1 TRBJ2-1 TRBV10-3 TGTGCCATCAGTGGCCGGGACAGGGGGCAGGTTGAGCAGTTCTTC CAISGRDRGQVEQFF
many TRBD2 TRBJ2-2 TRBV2 TGTGCCAGCAGTGAAGCGGCCATAGGTCTAGCGGGAGCTCCTTACACCGGGGAGCTGTTTTTT CASSEAAIGLAGAPYTGELFF
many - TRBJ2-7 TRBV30 TGTGCCTGGAGGAAGGGGCACGAGCAGTACTTC CAWRKGHEQYF
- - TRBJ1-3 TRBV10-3 TGTGCCATCAGTGGGGGAAACACCATATATTTT CAISGGNTIYF
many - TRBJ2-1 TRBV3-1 TGTGCCAGCAGCCGCCTCGATGAGCAGTTCTTC CASSRLDEQFF
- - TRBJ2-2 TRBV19 TGTGCCAGTAGTACGCGTAGGGGGAACACCGGGGAGCTGTTTTTT CASSTRRGNTGELFF
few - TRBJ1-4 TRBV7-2 TGTGCCAGCAGCTCTGGTTGGGGGTTGGGGGCTCGGGAAAAACTGTTTTTT CASSSGWGLGAREKLFF
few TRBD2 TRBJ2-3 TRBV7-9 TGTGCCAGCAGCTTGGCCAGGACTAGCGCGCAGTATTTT CASSLARTSAQYF
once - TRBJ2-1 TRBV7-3 TGTGCCAGCAGCCCAGCGCCGGGACAAGGGGGGCATGAGCAGTTCTTC CASSPAPGQGGHEQFF
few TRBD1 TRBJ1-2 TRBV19 TGTGCCAGTAGTATAAGGGGGCGCGACTATGGCTACACCTTC CASSIRGRDYGYTF
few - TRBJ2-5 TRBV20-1 TGCAGTGCTAGACCCGAAGAGACCCAGTACTTC CSARPEETQYF
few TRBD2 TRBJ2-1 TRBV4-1 TGCGCCAGCAGCCAAGATGGGAGCGGGGGGTCCTACAATGAGCAGTTCTTC CASSQDGSGGSYNEQFF
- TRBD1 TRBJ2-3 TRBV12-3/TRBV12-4 TGTGCCGGTAGTACCTCCCGGACAGGGCTTCCTGATACGCAGTATTTT CAGSTSRTGLPDTQYF
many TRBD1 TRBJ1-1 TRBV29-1 TGCAGCGCACACGACAGGGGCACTGAAGCTTTCTTT CSAHDRGTEAFF
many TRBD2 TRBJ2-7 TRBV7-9 TGTGCCAGCAGCCAAGGGACTAGCGGGAGAGCACGGCACGAGCAGTACTTC CASSQGTSGRARHEQYF
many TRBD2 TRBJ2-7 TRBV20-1 TGCAGTGGGACTAGCGCGAGCTCCTACGAGCAGTACTTC CSGTSASSYEQYF